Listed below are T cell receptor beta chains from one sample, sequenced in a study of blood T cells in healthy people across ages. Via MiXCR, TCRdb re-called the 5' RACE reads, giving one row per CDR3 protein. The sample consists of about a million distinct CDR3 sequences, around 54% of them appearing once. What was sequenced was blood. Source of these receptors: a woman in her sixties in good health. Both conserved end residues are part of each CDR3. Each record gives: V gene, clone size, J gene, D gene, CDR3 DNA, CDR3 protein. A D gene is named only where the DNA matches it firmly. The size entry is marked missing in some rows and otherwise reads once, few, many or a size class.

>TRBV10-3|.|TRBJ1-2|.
TGTGCCATCAGTGACCCTCGAGGGGGGGGCCGATATGGCTACACCTTC
CAISDPRGGGRYGYTF
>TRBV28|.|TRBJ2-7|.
TGTGCCAGCAGTTTAAGTGGGGATGTGGGATACGAGCAGTACTTC
CASSLSGDVGYEQYF
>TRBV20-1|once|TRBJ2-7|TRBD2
TGCAGTGCTAGAGTGGGGGAGGGGTACAATGAGCAGTACTTC
CSARVGEGYNEQYF
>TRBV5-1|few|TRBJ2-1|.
TGCGCCAGCGTCCCCACCCCGGGAGTCTTCTACAATGAGCAGTTCTTC
CASVPTPGVFYNEQFF
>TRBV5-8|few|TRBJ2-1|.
TGTGCCATCCGAAGTTATACAGGCGGCGAGCAGTTCTTC
CAIRSYTGGEQFF
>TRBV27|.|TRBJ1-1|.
TGTGCCAGCAGTCCTAGTTTCCCCACTGAAGCTTTCTTT
CASSPSFPTEAFF
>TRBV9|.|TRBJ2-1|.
TGTGCCAGCAGCGGAAGAGCCACCTACAATGAGCAGTTCTTC
CASSGRATYNEQFF
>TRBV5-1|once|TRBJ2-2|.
TGCGCCAGCAGCGCGGACGGGTCGAGCGCCGGGGAGCTGTTTTTT
CASSADGSSAGELFF
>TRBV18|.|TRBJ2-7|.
TGTGCCAGCTCACCAGGGCACCTCAATGAGCAGTACTTC
CASSPGHLNEQYF
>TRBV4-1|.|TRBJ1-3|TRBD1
TGCGCCAGCAGCCAAGACGCGGGACAGGGAAACACCATATATTTT
CASSQDAGQGNTIYF
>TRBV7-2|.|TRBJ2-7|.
TGTGCCAGCAGCTTCGACACCACGTCCTACGAGCAGTACTTC
CASSFDTTSYEQYF
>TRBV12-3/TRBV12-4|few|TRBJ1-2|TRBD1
TGTGCCAGCGGAAGTTCGTACGGACAGGGGGGCGTCTATGGCTACACCTTC
CASGSSYGQGGVYGYTF
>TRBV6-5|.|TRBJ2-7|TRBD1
TGTGCCAGCAGTCTTCAGGGGGCCACGGGCGAGCAGTACTTC
CASSLQGATGEQYF
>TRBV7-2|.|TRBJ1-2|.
TGTGCCAGCAGCCCCGCGGGGGCTTCCTATGGCTACACCTTC
CASSPAGASYGYTF
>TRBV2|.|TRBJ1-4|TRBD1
TGTGCCAGCAGTCGGGACAGGGGATCAACTAATGAAAAACTGTTTTTT
CASSRDRGSTNEKLFF
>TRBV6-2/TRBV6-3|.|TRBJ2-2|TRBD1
TGTGCCAGCAGTCCCCAAGGGGGCGCGGACACCGGGGAGCTGTTTTTT
CASSPQGGADTGELFF
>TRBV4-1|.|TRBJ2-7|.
TGCGCCAGCAGCCAAGGGCCAGTCGGGGAGCAGTACTTC
CASSQGPVGEQYF
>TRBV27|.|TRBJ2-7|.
TGTGCCAGCAGTTTAATAGGGGAGACCCCGGGCGAGCAGTACTTC
CASSLIGETPGEQYF
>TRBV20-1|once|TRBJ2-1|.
TGCAGTGCTAGAGATGCGGACCACTCCTACAATGAGCAGTTCTTC
CSARDADHSYNEQFF
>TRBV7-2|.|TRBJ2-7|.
TGTGCCAGCAGCTTAGGGTCGAGTTTCTCCAATGAGCAGTACTTC
CASSLGSSFSNEQYF
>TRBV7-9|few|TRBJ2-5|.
TGTGCCAGCAGCTTAAGGGGGGGGGGCACGACCGAAGAGACCCAGTACTTC
CASSLRGGGTTEETQYF
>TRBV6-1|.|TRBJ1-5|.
TGTGCCAGCAGTGAATTTCATCAGCCCCAGCATTTT
CASSEFHQPQHF
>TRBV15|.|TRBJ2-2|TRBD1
TGTGCCACCCTACGGGACAGGGGCGACACCGGGGAGCTGTTTTTT
CATLRDRGDTGELFF
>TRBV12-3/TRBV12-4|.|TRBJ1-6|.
TGTGCCAGCAGTCCCGGGAATCTCAATTCACCCCTCCACTTT
CASSPGNLNSPLHF
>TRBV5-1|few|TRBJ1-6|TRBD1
TGCGCCAGCAGCCCCACGGGACAGGGGCGGAATTCACCCCTCCACTTT
CASSPTGQGRNSPLHF
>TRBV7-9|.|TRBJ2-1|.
TGTGCCAGCAGCCCAGAGGTTGAGCAGTTCTTC
CASSPEVEQFF
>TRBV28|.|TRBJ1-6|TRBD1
TGTGCCAGCAGACCCTCGGGACAGGGGAAGTGGTCCTATAATTCACCCCTCCACTTT
CASRPSGQGKWSYNSPLHF
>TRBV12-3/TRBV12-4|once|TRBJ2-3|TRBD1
TGTGCCAGCAGTTTAATGGGGACAGGGGGCGGAGATACGCAGTATTTT
CASSLMGTGGGDTQYF
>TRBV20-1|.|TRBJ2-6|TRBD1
TGCAGTGCTCCTCAAGGGGGCACCGGGGCCAACGTCCTGACTTTC
CSAPQGGTGANVLTF
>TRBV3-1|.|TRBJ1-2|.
TGTGCCAGCAGCCAAGGGAGCGTGGACACCTTC
CASSQGSVDTF
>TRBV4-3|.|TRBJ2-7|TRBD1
TGCGCCAGCAGCCAGGACCGTGGCCAGGGGGCTAACGAGCAGTACTTC
CASSQDRGQGANEQYF
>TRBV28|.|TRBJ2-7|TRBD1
TGTGCCAGCAGGCTGGACAGGCTCTACGAGCAGTACTTC
CASRLDRLYEQYF
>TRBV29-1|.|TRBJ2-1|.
TGCAGCGTTCGGCAGAGGGCGGCTGAGCAGTTCTTC
CSVRQRAAEQFF
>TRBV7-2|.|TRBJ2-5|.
TGTGCCAGCAGCTTGGGGAGGAGGGTCCAAGAGACCCAGTACTTC
CASSLGRRVQETQYF
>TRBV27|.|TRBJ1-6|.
TGTGCCAGCAGTTTATCGAGCGTTGGGGGTGGTAATTCACCCCTCCACTTT
CASSLSSVGGGNSPLHF
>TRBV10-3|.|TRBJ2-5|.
TGTGCCATCCGTGAATGGGGGGCATTCCAAGAGACCCAGTACTTC
CAIREWGAFQETQYF
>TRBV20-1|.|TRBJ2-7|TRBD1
TGCAGTGCTAGAGGGCAGGGACAGGCCAAACTCTCCTACGAGCAGTACTTC
CSARGQGQAKLSYEQYF
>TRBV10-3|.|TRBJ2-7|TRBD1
TGTGCCATCAGTGATCCCGCGACAGGGGTCCTAGAGCAGTACTTC
CAISDPATGVLEQYF
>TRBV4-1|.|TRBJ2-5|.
TGCGCCAGCAGCCGGACCGGGACGGAAGAGACCCAGTACTTC
CASSRTGTEETQYF
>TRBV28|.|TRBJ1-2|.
TGTGCCAGCAGTTCTACAGGGCCCTATGGCTACACCTTC
CASSSTGPYGYTF
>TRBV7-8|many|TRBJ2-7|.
TGTGCCAGCAGCTTAGGGTTCGACGAGCAGTACTTC
CASSLGFDEQYF
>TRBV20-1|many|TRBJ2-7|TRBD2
TGCAGTGCTAGCCGACTAGCTTCCGGCGAGCAGTACTTC
CSASRLASGEQYF
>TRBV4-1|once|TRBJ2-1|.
TGCGCCAGCAGCCAAGGGTCTGCCTACACCTACAATGAGCAGTTCTTC
CASSQGSAYTYNEQFF
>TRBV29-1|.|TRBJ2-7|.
TGCAGCGGGGGGGAAGGTACAGGCGGCGAGCAGTACTTC
CSGGEGTGGEQYF
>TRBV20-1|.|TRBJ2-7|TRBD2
TGCAGTGCTAGAGGTCTAGCGGGAAGGTCCTACGAGCAGTACTTC
CSARGLAGRSYEQYF
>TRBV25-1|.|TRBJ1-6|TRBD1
TGTGCCAGCACGGGACAGGGGAATTCACCCCTCCACTTT
CASTGQGNSPLHF
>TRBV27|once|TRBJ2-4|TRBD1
TGTGCCAGCCAACAGGGGCCCGAGCGGTACTTC
CASQQGPERYF
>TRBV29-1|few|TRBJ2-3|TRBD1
TGCAGCGTTCGACAGGGGACCACAGATACGCAGTATTTT
CSVRQGTTDTQYF
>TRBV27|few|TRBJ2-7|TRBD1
TGTGCCAGCAGTTTAGGGGACAGGATCTTTGAGCAGTACTTC
CASSLGDRIFEQYF
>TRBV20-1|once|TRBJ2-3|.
TGCAGTGCTACTCGACCCTACTCGCACACAGATACGCAGTATTTT
CSATRPYSHTDTQYF
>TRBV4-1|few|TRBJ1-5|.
TGCGCCAGCAGCATAGTCGATAGCAATCAGCCCCAGCATTTT
CASSIVDSNQPQHF